What follows describes a single T cell receptor beta chain. Its antigen is undetermined. The PCR ran on 60 Vbeta and 13 Jbeta primers. Measured with immunoSEQ multiplex PCR; TCRdb has only the in-frame clones, and not every one. Across around 52,000 clones, the top ten clones capture 26% of the sample. V lost 6 bases and J 9 bases, leaving 15 bases between the germline ends. This CDR3 comprises 14 residues. Germline lookup yields CDR1 KGHSH and CDR2 LQKENI. This sample is part of a study of cytomegalovirus exposure and HLA in healthy donors. General study findings and limits: Overall, roughly 170 TCR beta chains were annotated as cytomegalovirus-associated. In a later analysis, parvovirus B19, influenza, CMV and Epstein-Barr virus appeared linked to several top co-occurrence clusters. Per published reports, the classifier diagnosed cytomegalovirus status with high specificity and sensitivity.

What was sequenced was PBMCs. The origin of this receptor is a man aged 35-49 years in good health and CMV-seropositive. The J gene is TRBJ1-6, the V gene TRBV18, with a tentative D call TRBD1 (5 bases). CDR3 bases: TGTGCCAGCTCGACAGACGATTTGGGTTCACCCCTCCACTTT. Residues: CASSTDDLGSPLHF.